What follows are 21 T cell receptor beta chains derived from one specimen sequenced in a study of identical twins. TCRdb recomputed calls from the 5' RACE reads with MiXCR, one row per CDR3 protein. Of hundreds of thousands of distinct CDR3 sequences detected, 5.5% to 6.5% appear once; the ten largest clones hold 1.5% to 2%. Sequencing was performed on naive T cells sorted from blood. The receptors were sampled from a man aged 18 to 30 in good health.

This clonotype has ten or more counts. The chain has TRBV6-2 or TRBV6-3 and TRBJ2-4; D may match TRBD1 or TRBD2 (7 bases each). Germline V gene lookup returns CDR1 MNHEY and CDR2 SVGEGT. V lost 2 bases, J lost 4 bases, and 18 bases lay in between. The CDR3 is 17 residues long. The CDR3 nucleotides are TGTGCCAGCAGTTACCTCTGGGAGGGGGCCCCTAAAAACATTCAGTACTTC. Protein: CASSYLWEGAPKNIQYF.

The chain carries TRBV12-3 or TRBV12-4 and TRBJ2-1, with 8 nucleotides matching TRBD2. With 3 bases clipped from V and 2 bases from J, the junction kept 6 bases outside the gene matches. The CDR3 contains 16 residues. The CDR3: CASSLGTRFTYNEQFF. CDR3 nucleotides: TGTGCCAGCAGTTTGGGGACTAGATTCACCTACAATGAGCAGTTCTTC.

V gene TRBV11-2 combines with J gene TRBJ2-6; D may be TRBD1 (5 bases). The CDR3 extends over 18 amino acids. Trimming shortened V by 2 bases and J by 1 base, and 15 bases separated the two germline ends. Germline V gene lookup returns CDR1 SGHAT and CDR2 FQNNGV. CDR3 in amino acids: CASSLTTGVGSGANVLTF. For the CDR3, the DNA is TGTGCCAGCAGCTTAACAACAGGAGTCGGGTCTGGGGCCAACGTCCTGACTTTC.

This clonotype was picked up a small number of times. The J gene is TRBJ2-1, the V gene TRBV10-1, with 8 bases lining up with TRBD2. The germline gives CDR1 WNHNN, CDR2 SYGVQD (reference sequence). The CDR3 runs to 14 residues. V trimming: 2 bases; J trimming: 8 bases; junction bases outside the gene matches: 5. CDR3: CASSEPLAGHEQFF. DNA for the CDR3: TGCGCCAGCAGTGAGCCCCTAGCGGGTCATGAGCAGTTCTTC.

This clonotype was detected only a few times. The CDR3 DNA is TGTGCCAGCAAATCGGGGGGGAGCTCCTACGAGCAGTACTTC. Protein: CASKSGGSSYEQYF. This rearrangement joins TRBV6-2 or TRBV6-3 to TRBJ2-7, with 8 bases lining up with TRBD2. The CDR3 consists of 14 residues. Unmatched junction bases numbered 5, after V lost 7 bases and J lost 0 bases. Germline values: CDR1 MNHEY, CDR2 SVGEGT.

The genes are TRBV18 and TRBJ2-1; weak D call: TRBD2 (6 bases). Trimming took 5 bases from V and 3 from J, leaving 14 bases between them. The germline V gene encodes CDR1 KGHSH and CDR2 LQKENI. This CDR3 is 15 amino acids long. The CDR3, as DNA: TGTGCCAGCTCAGAACGTCCGCGGGGCTACAATGAGCAGTTCTTC. Encoded protein: CASSERPRGYNEQFF.

This clonotype came up a few times. This chain uses TRBV7-2 with TRBJ2-2; TRBD2 matches at 7 bases. The V and J ends lost 9 bases and 2 bases, in that order; junction bases with no gene match: 3. The CDR3 sequence is 13 residues long. The germline gives CDR1 SGHTA, CDR2 FQGNSA. The CDR3 sequence is CARTGLNTGELFF. In DNA, the CDR3 is TGTGCCAGGACGGGACTAAACACCGGGGAGCTGTTTTTT.

This clonotype was counted between two and nine times. The chain is built from TRBV12-3 or TRBV12-4 and TRBJ2-7; D remains ambiguous. V lost 5 bases to trimming and J lost 2 bases, with 13 bases between them. The CDR3 totals 14 residues. The CDR3 nucleotides are TGTGCCAGCAGTCCCGGAACTTCACCCTACGAGCAGTACTTC. Its protein is CASSPGTSPYEQYF.

This clonotype was found a few times. The genes are TRBV4-2 and TRBJ2-2; 7 nucleotides match TRBD1. V dropped 0 bases and J dropped 7; count of bases not matched to a gene: 5. Per the germline V gene, CDR1 is LGHNA and CDR2 is YNFKEQ. The CDR3 runs to 15 residues. The CDR3 DNA follows: TGTGCCAGCAGCCAAGAAGGGGGCAGGGTCGGGGAGCTGTTTTTT. Translating gives CASSQEGGRVGELFF.

This clonotype has a count of ten or more. This rearrangement joins TRBV6-5 to TRBJ2-1; either TRBD1 or TRBD2 may fit D (5 bases each). Trimming left V 3 bases short and J 2 bases short, with 8 bases between. The CDR3 runs 14 residues. Germline CDR1 is MNHEY and CDR2 is SVGAGI. CDR3 protein: CASSYSGPYNEQFF. CDR3 sequence (DNA): TGTGCCAGCAGTTATTCGGGGCCCTACAATGAGCAGTTCTTC.

This clonotype appeared many times. The V gene is TRBV5-1, the J gene TRBJ2-7; D uncertain. This CDR3 is built from 15 residues. Trimming cost V 3 bases and J 3 bases, with 16 bases left between them. Germline assignment: CDR1 SGHRS and CDR2 YFSETQ. For the CDR3, the DNA is TGCGCCAGCAGCTGTTATACCTCATCAGACTACGAGCAGTACGTC. Amino acid sequence: CASSCYTSSDYEQYV.

This clonotype was counted many times. This chain uses TRBV5-6 with TRBJ2-7; possible D gene TRBD1, 5 bases. The CDR3 totals 14 residues. Trimming removed 2 bases at V and 3 bases at J, with 12 bases between. The germline V gene encodes CDR1 SGHDT and CDR2 YYEEEE. Here the CDR3 reads CASSFKNRNYEQYF. CDR3 bases: TGTGCCAGCAGCTTTAAAAACAGGAACTACGAGCAGTACTTC.

This clonotype occurred many times. This rearrangement joins TRBV20-1 to TRBJ1-1; D might be TRBD1 (5 bases). This CDR3 is 13 amino acids long. V lost 4 bases to trimming and J lost 5 bases, with 14 bases between them. Germline values: CDR1 DFQATT, CDR2 SNEGSKA (reference sequence). The CDR3 region is CSATGLRATEAFF. CDR3 in DNA: TGCAGTGCTACGGGGCTTCGGGCGACTGAAGCTTTCTTT.

This clonotype showed up many times. The chain is built from TRBV10-3 and TRBJ2-1; 10 bases are a match to TRBD2. Trimming cost V 0 bases and J 4 bases; bases outside gene matches: 6. This CDR3 contains 17 residues. Germline V CDR1 and CDR2: ENHRY, SYGVKD. The CDR3 loop reads CAISESSSSGRYNEQFF. The CDR3 DNA reads as TGTGCCATCAGTGAGTCGTCCTCTAGCGGGAGATACAATGAGCAGTTCTTC.

This clonotype was counted at least ten times. This rearrangement joins TRBV7-9 to TRBJ1-1, with D possibly matching TRBD1 (5 bases). Trimming took 2 bases from V and 2 from J, leaving 18 bases between them. The CDR3 totals 17 residues. Per the germline V gene, CDR1 is SEHNR and CDR2 is FQNEAQ (reference sequence). The CDR3 here is CASSLPEGQGLNTEAFF. The DNA of the CDR3 is TGTGCCAGCAGCTTACCTGAAGGGCAGGGACTTAACACTGAAGCTTTCTTT.

This clonotype was seen a few times. The V and J genes are TRBV28 and TRBJ1-6; D perhaps matches TRBD1 (5 bases). Germline CDR1 MDHEN, CDR2 SYDVKM. V was cut by 8 bases and J by 3 bases, with 14 bases left in between. There are 15 residues in the CDR3. The CDR3 DNA is TGTGCCAGCGTGGGGCTACGGGGCTATAATTCACCCCTCCACTTT. Amino acids: CASVGLRGYNSPLHF.

The chain recombines TRBV14 with TRBJ2-3; unclear D gene. Looked up from germline, CDR1 is SGHDN and CDR2 is FVKESK. The V gene lost 0 bases and the J gene lost 4 bases, with 11 bases spanning the gap. The length of the CDR3 is 15 residues. DNA for the CDR3: TGTGCCAGCAGCCAAGATGTGGGTTATCCAGATACGCAGTATTTT. Translated: CASSQDVGYPDTQYF.

The chain is built from TRBV6-5 and TRBJ1-4; 7 bases align to TRBD1. V shed 0 bases and J 5 bases; nucleotides not matched to a gene: 6. Germline V gene data show CDR1 as MNHEY and CDR2 as SVGAGI. The CDR3 extends over 16 amino acids. The CDR3 loop reads CASSYSPAGGNEKLFF. In DNA form, the CDR3 reads TGTGCCAGCAGTTACTCACCGGCAGGGGGGAATGAAAAACTGTTTTTT.

This clonotype was counted at least ten times. V usage is TRBV7-9 and J usage is TRBJ1-1; D may be TRBD1 (6 bases). This CDR3 has 10 amino acids. V was clipped by 10 bases and J by 8 bases, with 11 bases between them. Germline-derived CDR1 and CDR2 are SEHNR and FQNEAQ (reference sequence). The CDR3 protein is CATGDREAFF. CDR3 DNA: TGTGCCACTGGAGACAGGGAAGCTTTCTTT.

This clonotype has ten or more counts. The chain links TRBV6-1 to TRBJ1-4, with D perhaps TRBD1 (5 bases). The CDR3 is 14 residues long. Trimming shortened V by 5 bases and J by 4 bases, and 11 bases separated the two germline ends. Germline-derived CDR1 and CDR2 are MNHNS and SASEGT. The CDR3 DNA reads as TGTGCCAGCAGTCCCGGGACGTATAATGAAAAACTGTTTTTT. It codes for CASSPGTYNEKLFF.

V usage is TRBV5-1 and J usage is TRBJ2-7; 10 bases agree with TRBD1. V trimming: 4 bases; J trimming: 3 bases; junction bases outside the gene matches: 4. The CDR3 covers 14 residues. The germline V gene has CDR1 SGHRS and CDR2 YFSETQ. DNA of the CDR3: TGCGCCAGCAGCATCGGGACAGGGGACTACGAGCAGTACGTC. Amino acids: CASSIGTGDYEQYV.